The clone carrying this T cell receptor beta chain has only a few counts. Trimming left V 1 base short and J 3 bases short, with 4 bases between. Germline V gives CDR1 DFQATT, CDR2 SNEGSKA (reference sequence). This CDR3 has 12 amino acids. TCRdb fed the 5' RACE reads into MiXCR, producing one record per CDR3 protein. The data show nearly 900,000 distinct CDR3 sequences, over 9% seen once. This sample is drawn from a study of identical twins. This sample was also put to use in a study of yellow fever vaccine responses in identical twins.

The V and J genes are TRBV20-1 and TRBJ1-5; no reliable D call. The TCR sequence derives from a woman aged 18-29 years in good health. Sequenced material: PBMCs. CDR3 amino acids: CSARATNQPQHF. The CDR3 nucleotides are TGCAGTGCTAGAGCCACCAATCAGCCCCAGCATTTT.